Listed here are 27 T cell receptor beta chains from one sample, sequenced in a study of blood T cell repertoires in COVID-19. Here immunoSEQ multiplex PCR was the method, and the copy in TCRdb shows in-frame clones only, minus some. The profile covers about 150,000 clones, with 80% to 90% appearing a single time and roughly 4.3% taken by the ten largest. Sequences were obtained from PBMCs or T cells enriched from blood (not recorded which). The receptors come from a man aged 50-59 years who had recovered from COVID-19.

This chain links TRBV5-4 with TRBJ2-5; 12 nucleotides line up with TRBD2. There are 15 residues in the CDR3. V lost 4 bases and J lost 1; bases outside the gene matches: 2. From germline, CDR1 is SGHNT and CDR2 YYREEE (reference sequence). In DNA form, the CDR3 reads TGTGCCAGCAGCAGGACTAGCGGGATCCAAGAGACCCAGTACTTC. Amino acids: CASSRTSGIQETQYF. Using reference TRBV5-4 and TRBJ2-5 for the parts outside the CDR3, the full variable domain is ETGVTQSPTHLIKTRGQQVTLRCSSQSGHNTVSWYQQALGQGPQFIFQYYREEENGRGNFPPRFSGLQFPNYSSELNVNALELDDSALYLCASSRTSGIQETQYFGPGTRLLVL.

This chain joins TRBV6-1 and TRBJ2-7; D remains ambiguous. V was trimmed by 2 bases and J by 4 bases, leaving 3 bases between them. The CDR3 length is 11 residues. CDR1 and CDR2 (germline): MNHNS, SASEGT. The CDR3 DNA is TGTGCCAGCAGTGAACAGTACGAGCAGTACTTC. Residues: CASSEQYEQYF.

V gene TRBV24-1 combines with J gene TRBJ1-5; 10 bases are shared with TRBD1. Trimming cost V 4 bases and J 6 bases; bases outside gene matches: 8. This CDR3 is built from 16 residues. The V gene's germline CDR1 is KGHDR and CDR2 SFDVKD. The CDR3 here is CATSEGGTGDTQPQHF. In DNA, the CDR3 is TGTGCCACCAGTGAAGGAGGGACAGGGGATACTCAGCCCCAGCATTTT.

This chain joins TRBV19 and TRBJ2-7; possibly TRBD1 for D (6 bases). V lost 5 bases and J 4 bases, leaving 9 bases between the germline ends. The CDR3 consists of 12 residues. Germline V gives CDR1 LNHDA, CDR2 SQIVND (reference sequence). The CDR3 nucleotides are TGTGCCAGTAGTGGTGACAGGTACGAGCAGTACTTC. It is translated as CASSGDRYEQYF.

V gene TRBV4-2 combines with J gene TRBJ1-2; maybe TRBD1 (6 bases). Germline CDR1 LGHNA, CDR2 YNFKEQ. The CDR3 runs to 16 residues. V shed 4 bases and J shed 0 bases, with 15 bases lying between them. The CDR3 DNA sequence: TGTGCCAGCAGCCCGTTTCCAGGGGACGCTAACTATGGCTACACCTTC. It yields the protein CASSPFPGDANYGYTF.

The V and J genes are TRBV5-5 and TRBJ1-2; tentatively, D is TRBD1 (5 bases). This CDR3 spans 13 amino acids. Germline assignment: CDR1 SGHKS and CDR2 YYEKEE (reference sequence). The V and J ends lost 6 bases and 6 bases respectively, with 15 bases between them. CDR3 nucleotide sequence: TGTGCCAGCAACCCGGCACCCAGGGATGGCTACACCTTC. Protein product: CASNPAPRDGYTF. The complete variable domain, with remaining parts taken from reference TRBV5-5 and TRBJ1-2, reads DAGVTQSPTHLIKTRGQQVTLRCSPISGHKSVSWYQQVLGQGPQFIFQYYEKEERGRGNFPDRFSARQFPNYSSELNVNALLLGDSALYLCASNPAPRDGYTFGSGTRLTVV.

This sequence joins TRBV5-4 and TRBJ1-2, with TRBD1 identical over 9 bases. Germline trimming cut 4 bases from V and 4 bases from J; bases unmatched to any gene: 8. Germline V gene lookup returns CDR1 SGHNT and CDR2 YYREEE (reference sequence). This CDR3 comprises 15 residues. DNA for the CDR3: TGTGCCAGCAGCCCCGGGACAGGGCTGAGCTATGGCTACACCTTC. This codes for CASSPGTGLSYGYTF. The full variable domain, with the rest looked up from reference TRBV5-4 and TRBJ1-2, is ETGVTQSPTHLIKTRGQQVTLRCSSQSGHNTVSWYQQALGQGPQFIFQYYREEENGRGNFPPRFSGLQFPNYSSELNVNALELDDSALYLCASSPGTGLSYGYTFGSGTRLTVV.

This clone was recorded a few times. J is TRBJ2-7 and V is TRBV30, with 7 bases fitting TRBD2. Germline lookup yields CDR1 GTSNPN and CDR2 SVGIG (reference sequence). CDR3 size: 15 residues. Unmatched junction bases numbered 9, after V lost 0 bases and J lost 4 bases. The CDR3 spells CAWSVRGVPPYEQYF. CDR3 DNA: TGTGCCTGGAGTGTACGGGGGGTACCTCCTTACGAGCAGTACTTC. Full variable domain (missing parts from reference TRBV30 and TRBJ2-7): SQTIHQWPATLVQPVGSPLSLECTVEGTSNPNLYWYRQAAGRGLQLLFYSVGIGQISSEVPQNLSASRPQDRQFILSSKKLLLSDSGFYLCAWSVRGVPPYEQYFGPGTRLTVT.

In this sample, this clone turned up once. V gene TRBV11-2 combines with J gene TRBJ2-7; 7 bases align to TRBD1. Losses at the gene ends were 4 bases for V and 5 bases for J; bases not matched to a gene: 8. CDR3 length: 14 amino acids. Germline V lookup: CDR1 SGHAT, CDR2 FQNNGV. CDR3 protein: CASSSSGTENEQYF. CDR3 nucleotide sequence: TGTGCCAGCAGCTCCTCCGGGACAGAGAACGAGCAGTACTTC.

The chain combines TRBV18 with TRBJ2-3, with 7 bases lining up with TRBD1. The germline CDR1 and CDR2 sequences are KGHSH and LQKENI. The trim removed 4 bases at V and 1 base at J, leaving 2 bases unmatched. The CDR3 has 14 amino acids. For the CDR3, the DNA is TGTGCCAGCTCACTTCAGGGGGGCACAGATACGCAGTATTTT. Translating it yields CASSLQGGTDTQYF.

The V and J genes are TRBV10-3 and TRBJ2-3; D might be TRBD1 (6 bases). V was trimmed by 4 bases and J by 3 bases, leaving 17 bases between them. Per germline, CDR1 ENHRY and CDR2 SYGVKD. This CDR3 has 16 amino acids. In DNA, the CDR3 is TGTGCCATCAGTGGGGTTGGGGGCAGAGCGACAGATACGCAGTATTTT. Translation: CAISGVGGRATDTQYF.

This chain connects TRBV3-1 (or the pseudogene TRBV3-2) to TRBJ2-3; D is perhaps TRBD2 (5 bases). Germline V lookup: CDR1 LGHDT, CDR2 YNNKEL (reference sequence). V lost 1 base, J lost 5 bases, and 13 bases lay in between. This CDR3 has 15 amino acids. CDR3 nucleotides: TGTGCCAGCAGCCAAGGTAGCGTGGGTATAGATACGCAGTATTTT. Its translation is CASSQGSVGIDTQYF.

This chain links TRBV11-2 with TRBJ2-1, with D maybe TRBD2 (6 bases). From germline, CDR1 is SGHAT and CDR2 FQNNGV. Trimming stripped 5 bases from V and 5 bases from J, with 16 bases between. The CDR3 totals 15 residues. The CDR3 DNA follows: TGTGCCAGCAGCCTCAGTCGGAGGGTCGACAATGAGCAGTTCTTC. As protein: CASSLSRRVDNEQFF. Full variable domain (remainder filled in from reference TRBV11-2 and TRBJ2-1): EAGVAQSPRYKIIEKRQSVAFWCNPISGHATLYWYQQILGQGPKLLIQFQNNGVVDDSQLPKDRFSAERLKGVDSTLKIQPAKLEDSAVYLCASSLSRRVDNEQFFGPGTRLTVL.

The V and J genes are TRBV28 and TRBJ1-1, with a weak D call TRBD1 (5 bases). Germline V gene sequence: CDR1 MDHEN, CDR2 SYDVKM. Trimming pared 7 bases from V and 4 bases from J, leaving 13 bases between. The CDR3 runs to 13 residues. CDR3 residues: CASITGGGTEAFF. The CDR3, as DNA: TGTGCCAGCATCACCGGGGGGGGCACTGAAGCTTTCTTT.

This clone came up once. The chain recombines TRBV6-5 with TRBJ2-4; D gene uncertain. Germline CDR1 and CDR2: MNHEY and SVGAGI. The CDR3 is 13 residues long. V lost 5 bases and J 7 bases, leaving 12 bases between the germline ends. CDR3 nucleotide sequence: TGTGCCAGCAGTCTCGATCTGGAGAACATTCAGTACTTC. It encodes CASSLDLENIQYF.

The J gene is TRBJ2-1, the V gene TRBV4-1, with TRBD2 matching over 9 bases. Germline V gene sequence: CDR1 MGHRA, CDR2 YSYEKL. J lost 7 bases, V lost 4 bases, and 11 bases had no gene match. This CDR3 is built from 16 residues. The CDR3 DNA reads as TGCGCCAGCAGCCGGAGACTAGCGGAGACAAGGAATGAGCAGTTCTTC. The encoded protein is CASSRRLAETRNEQFF.

In this sample, this clone turned up a few times. The rearrangement uses TRBV15 and TRBJ2-2; D is possibly TRBD2 (5 bases). V was clipped by 1 base and J by 6 bases, with 12 bases between them. The CDR3 is 15 amino acids. The germline V gene has CDR1 LNHNV and CDR2 YYDKDF (reference sequence). The CDR3 region has the DNA TGTGCCACCAGCAGAGGGCCCCCGCGGGCCGGGGAGCTGTTTTTT. Its translation is CATSRGPPRAGELFF. Together with reference TRBV15 and TRBJ2-2, the CDR3 gives the full variable domain: DAMVIQNPRYQVTQFGKPVTLSCSQTLNHNVMYWYQQKSSQAPKLLFHYYDKDFNNEADTPDNFQSRRPNTSFCFLDIRSPGLGDTAMYLCATSRGPPRAGELFFGEGSRLTVL.

V is TRBV28 and J is TRBJ1-2; 10 bases are shared with TRBD1. After removal of 8 bases from V and 1 base from J, the junction contained 4 bases not matched to a gene. Germline CDR1 is MDHEN and CDR2 is SYDVKM. CDR3 length: 14 residues. The CDR3 region is CASRDRGSNYGYTF. Here the CDR3 DNA reads TGTGCCAGCCGGGACAGGGGAAGTAACTATGGCTACACCTTC.

This clone was counted a few times. The J gene is TRBJ2-7, the V gene TRBV24-1, with D possibly TRBD2 on 6 matching bases. Looked up from germline, CDR1 is KGHDR and CDR2 is SFDVKD. V was shortened by 3 bases and J by 2 bases, with 7 bases between the two germline ends. This CDR3 comprises 13 residues. CDR3 amino acids: CATSDGGTYEQYF. The CDR3 DNA reads as TGTGCCACCAGTGATGGAGGGACCTACGAGCAGTACTTC.

The chain carries TRBV11-3 and TRBJ2-5, with D maybe TRBD1 (6 bases). The CDR3 length is 14 residues. V was pared by 5 bases and J by 0 bases, with 10 bases between. In germline, CDR1 is SGHNT, CDR2 YENEEA. The CDR3 loop is CASSLNRDQETQYF. CDR3 coding DNA: TGTGCCAGCAGCCTAAACAGGGACCAAGAGACCCAGTACTTC.

The chain uses TRBV9 and TRBJ2-3; 14 bases are shared with TRBD2. V lost 3 bases, J lost 6 bases, and 9 bases stayed unmatched. CDR3 length: 17 residues. Germline CDR1 is SGDLS and CDR2 is YYNGEE. The chain's CDR3 is CASSARGLAGGWDTQYF. In DNA form, the CDR3 reads TGTGCCAGCAGCGCAAGAGGACTAGCGGGGGGTTGGGATACGCAGTATTTT.

The chain couples TRBV27 to TRBJ1-3; TRBD1 might be the D (5 bases). The CDR3 sequence is 16 residues long. CDR1 and CDR2 from the germline V gene are MNHEY and SMNVEV (reference sequence). Trimming removed 0 bases at V and 4 bases at J, with 13 bases between. The CDR3 loop reads CASSLSGAGLGNTIYF. The CDR3 nucleotides read TGTGCCAGCAGTTTATCTGGTGCGGGACTCGGAAACACCATATATTTT.

The chain employs TRBV28 and TRBJ2-7; 9 nucleotides agree with TRBD1. V lost 4 bases to trimming and J lost 3 bases; unmatched junction nucleotides: 4. The CDR3 extends over 14 amino acids. The germline V gene encodes CDR1 MDHEN and CDR2 SYDVKM. The CDR3 region has the DNA TGTGCCAGCAGTTCCTCGGGACAGGGCTACGAGCAGTACGTC. This gives the protein CASSSSGQGYEQYV.

This rearrangement joins TRBV4-3 to TRBJ2-2; TRBD1 is a possible D gene (6 bases). This CDR3 has 14 residues. V lost 0 bases to trimming and J lost 5 bases, with 7 bases between them. Per the germline V gene, CDR1 is LGHNA and CDR2 is YSLEER. CDR3 protein: CASSQDQGTGELFF. The CDR3 region has the DNA TGCGCCAGCAGCCAAGATCAGGGGACCGGGGAGCTGTTTTTT.

The chain links TRBV21-1 to TRBJ1-4; the D segment call TRBD1 is taken from the table without a DNA check. TRBV21-1 is listed as a pseudogene. The CDR3 covers 13 residues. DNA for the CDR3: TGTGCCAGCAGCCATATAAAAGGGGTTAAACTGTTTTTT. Protein: CASSHIKGVKLFF.

This clone was observed a few times. The chain uses TRBV12-3 or TRBV12-4 and TRBJ1-5; D not resolved. The V and J ends lost 2 bases and 6 bases respectively, with 8 bases between them. The CDR3 length is 13 residues. Written as DNA, the CDR3 is TGTGCCAGCAGTTTACATCCCGGTCAGCCCCAGCATTTT. Its translation is CASSLHPGQPQHF.

The J gene is TRBJ2-1, the V gene TRBV7-3, with 9 bases matching TRBD1. This CDR3 has 15 residues. With 4 bases clipped from V and 4 bases from J, the junction kept 5 bases outside the gene matches. Germline loops: CDR1 SGHTA, CDR2 FQGTGA. The CDR3 loop is CASSSDRGSYNEQFF. The CDR3 DNA follows: TGTGCCAGCAGCTCCGACAGGGGGTCTTACAATGAGCAGTTCTTC.